Presented here are 13 T cell receptor beta chains from one specimen sequenced in a study of cytotoxic CD8 clonotypes in ibrutinib-treated CLL. Using immunoSEQ multiplex PCR, the repertoire was profiled, and TCRdb retains in-frame clones only, with some absent. This sample has about 300,000 clones, with 60% to 80% found just once. Sequencing was performed on PBMCs, taken at disease progression, from a patient treated with ibrutinib. The receptors stem from a human donor with chronic lymphocytic leukemia.

The genes are TRBV6-4 and TRBJ1-6, with 7 bases aligning to TRBD1. CDR1 and CDR2 from the germline V gene are MRHNA and SNTAGT. Trimming cost V 6 bases and J 5 bases; bases outside gene matches: 4. The CDR3 extends over 14 amino acids. Written as DNA, the CDR3 is TGTGCCAGCAGGCGAGGGGGCGATAATTCACCCCTCCACTTT. Its protein product is CASRRGGDNSPLHF.

This chain uses TRBV12-5 with TRBJ2-3; D call uncertain. V lost 2 bases and J 1 base, leaving 13 bases between the germline ends. Germline lookup yields CDR1 LGHNT and CDR2 FRNRAP. The CDR3 is made up of 16 amino acids. CDR3 coding DNA: TGTGCTAGTGGTTTGCACCACGAAACTTGCACAGATACGCAGTATTTT. This translates into CASGLHHETCTDTQYF.

J is TRBJ1-6 and V is TRBV23-1, with 7 bases fitting TRBD1. TRBV23-1 is filed as an ORF, its function uncertain. Trimming cost V 0 bases and J 3 bases; bases outside gene matches: 14. The CDR3 is 20 residues long. CDR3 nucleotides: TGCGCCAGCAGTCAATCGGGGAAAAGACAGGGATTCTACTATAATTCACCCCTCCACTTT. It yields the protein CASSQSGKRQGFYYNSPLHF.

The chain couples TRBV7-2 to TRBJ2-7; 8 bases agree with TRBD1. The trim removed 7 bases at V and 4 bases at J, leaving 6 bases unmatched. The CDR3 has 13 amino acids. CDR1 is SGHTA, CDR2 FQGNSA, per germline. The chain's CDR3 is CASTGQGGYEQYF. CDR3 DNA: TGTGCCAGCACCGGACAGGGTGGGTACGAGCAGTACTTC.

In its sample, this clone was seen a few times. The chain couples TRBV9 to TRBJ2-7; 11 bases are a match to TRBD2. CDR1 is SGDLS, CDR2 YYNGEE, per germline. The J segment lost 1 base and the V segment lost 2 bases, leaving 2 bases of the junction unmatched. This CDR3 region has 15 residues. The chain's CDR3 is CASSVSGGASYEQYF. Here the CDR3 DNA reads TGTGCCAGCAGCGTTAGCGGGGGGGCTTCCTACGAGCAGTACTTC.

The chain joins TRBV20-1 to TRBJ2-5; no clear D gene. There are 11 residues in the CDR3. From germline, CDR1 is DFQATT and CDR2 SNEGSKA (reference sequence). Between the trimmed V and J ends, which lost 1 base and 5 bases, there was a span of 5 bases. The CDR3 DNA is TGCAGTGCTAGAGTCCCCGAGACCCAGTACTTC. The encoded protein is CSARVPETQYF.

This sequence joins TRBV5-1 and TRBJ2-2; 7 bases line up with TRBD1. Per the germline V gene, CDR1 is SGHRS and CDR2 is YFSETQ. The CDR3 extends over 14 amino acids. V shed 6 bases and J 0 bases; nucleotides not matched to a gene: 2. In nucleotides, the CDR3 is TGCGCCAGCAAAGGGACAGCGAACACCGGGGAGCTGTTTTTT. Residues: CASKGTANTGELFF.

This sequence joins TRBV7-3 and TRBJ2-2; 7 bases line up with TRBD2. The CDR3 runs to 17 residues. Germline V gives CDR1 SGHTA, CDR2 FQGTGA. The J segment lost 7 bases and the V segment lost 4 bases, leaving 15 bases of the junction unmatched. The CDR3 loop is CASSSQDGTTKDGELFF. DNA of the CDR3: TGTGCCAGCAGCTCCCAGGACGGGACTACAAAGGACGGGGAGCTGTTTTTT.

The rearrangement links TRBV7-6 to TRBJ1-1; possible D gene TRBD1, 6 bases. Trimming cost V 0 bases and J 1 base, with 6 bases left between them. The CDR3 loop spans 14 amino acids. Looked up from germline, CDR1 is SGHVS and CDR2 is FNYEAQ. DNA for the CDR3: TGTGCCAGCAGCTTAGCGGGACAGAACACTGAAGCTTTCTTT. Its translation is CASSLAGQNTEAFF. Supplemented by reference TRBV7-6 and TRBJ1-1, the full variable domain reads GAGVSQSPRYKVTKRGQDVALRCDPISGHVSLYWYRQALGQGPEFLTYFNYEAQQDKSGLPNDRFSAERPEGSISTLTIQRTEQRDSAMYRCASSLAGQNTEAFFGQGTRLTVV.

This clone was picked up a small number of times. This chain links TRBV6-6 with TRBJ1-5, with D perhaps matching TRBD1 (5 bases). Germline V gives CDR1 MNHNY, CDR2 SVGAGI (reference sequence). This CDR3 has 14 residues. The V end lost 0 bases, the J end lost 9 bases, and 12 bases lay between the germline ends. CDR3 DNA: TGTGCCAGCAGTTACTCGGCAGGGAGGAGGCCCCAGCATTTT. Translated: CASSYSAGRRPQHF.

V gene TRBV28 combines with J gene TRBJ1-2; 10 nucleotides line up with TRBD1. Germline V lookup: CDR1 MDHEN, CDR2 SYDVKM. Trimming removed 1 base from V and 6 bases from J; junction bases left unmatched: 2. The CDR3 runs to 14 residues. DNA of the CDR3: TGTGCCAGCAGTTTATCAGGGACAGGGGATGGCTACACCTTC. The encoded protein is CASSLSGTGDGYTF.

The genes are TRBV25-1 and TRBJ1-1; 10 bases match TRBD1. CDR1 MGHDK and CDR2 SYGVNS come from the germline V gene. This CDR3 is 16 amino acids long. Trimming removed 4 bases from V and 5 bases from J; junction bases left unmatched: 10. CDR3 sequence (DNA): TGTGCCAGCAGTGCGGGGACAGGGGCCTGGAGGACTGAAGCTTTCTTT. Its translation: CASSAGTGAWRTEAFF.

In its sample, this clone was seen a few times. In DNA form, the CDR3 reads TGTGCCAGCAGCTCTCTCGTGGCGGTCCACGAGCAGTACTTC. It translates to CASSSLVAVHEQYF. The rearrangement links TRBV11-1 to TRBJ2-7; unclear D gene. The CDR3 totals 14 residues. V lost 4 bases to trimming and J lost 5 bases, with 15 bases between them. CDR1 and CDR2 from the germline V gene are SGHAT and FQDESV (reference sequence).